This T cell receptor (beta chain) was profiled in a study of regulatory T cells in long-lasting Graves disease. Study results and limitations: Lower TCR diversity was seen in persistent Graves' patients than in newly diagnosed ones.

The J segment lost 6 bases and the V segment lost 6 bases, leaving 12 bases of the junction unmatched. Germline CDR1 and CDR2: PRHDT and FYEKMQ (reference sequence). The CDR3 has 16 amino acids. Concerning this clonotype itself: Its antigen is still unknown.

Arm-PCR of CDR3 regions and iRepertoire HTBI primers were used to build TCR beta libraries. MiXCR, run by TCRdb on the multiplex PCR reads, gives a single entry per CDR3 protein. The table includes approximately 470,000 distinct CDR3 sequences, around 21% detected once. Noted time point: persistent/refractory GD, antithyroid drugs over 5 years with positive TRAb. PBMC-derived RNA was used for the TCR library. The chain carries TRBV13 and TRBJ2-2; 8 bases are shared with TRBD2. Specimen: peripheral blood mononuclear cells (PBMCs), collected when the disease was refractory, from a patient treated with antithyroid drugs. This sequence was found in a female donor with Graves disease. CDR3 residues: CASRGTASGLAGELFF. CDR3 DNA: TGTGCCAGCAGAGGTACGGCTAGCGGGTTGGCCGGGGAGCTGTTTTTT.